Listed below are T cell receptor beta chains from one sample, sequenced in a study of blood T cell repertoires in COVID-19. Produced via immunoSEQ multiplex PCR; TCRdb's table is partial and in-frame only. The sample lists a few hundred thousand clones, around 89% seen once, with around 1.1% in the top ten. The sample comprised PBMCs or T cells enriched from blood (not recorded which). Receptors were obtained from a man aged 25 to 40 who had recovered from COVID-19. Both conserved end residues are part of each CDR3. D genes are given only for firm matches. Not all rows give a size; the values are once, few, many and, for expanded clones, a class.

TRBV14,.,.,TRBJ1-1,TGTGCCAGCAGCCAAGGCGGGAAAGCTTTCTTT,CASSQGGKAFF
TRBV14,.,.,TRBJ1-1,TGTGCCAGCAGCCAGAAACAAAAAGAGTGGCCGGGGGTTAGTGGCACTGAAGCTTTCTTT,CASSQKQKEWPGVSGTEAFF
TRBV4-1,.,TRBD1,TRBJ2-7,TGCGCCAGCAGCCCTGACAGGGCCGTCGGCGAGCAGTACTTC,CASSPDRAVGEQYF
TRBV6-5,.,TRBD1,TRBJ2-7,TGTGCCAGCAATCCCTGGGGACAGGGGCCCTACGAGCAGTACTTC,CASNPWGQGPYEQYF
TRBV5-4,.,TRBD2,TRBJ2-2,TGTGCCAGCAGCTTGGCCCCCGCGACTAGCGGGAGAGACACCGGGGAGCTGTTTTTT,CASSLAPATSGRDTGELFF
TRBV4-1,.,TRBD2,TRBJ2-3,TGCGCCAGCAGCCTCTCCCCGGCCATTCATCAGCTCGGCGGGAGGGCGAATACGCAGTATTTT,CASSLSPAIHQLGGRANTQYF
TRBV29-1,.,TRBD1,TRBJ2-7,TGCAGCGGACAGGGCTGGAACTCCTACGAGCAGTACTTC,CSGQGWNSYEQYF
TRBV28,.,TRBD1,TRBJ1-2,TGTGCCAGCGAGCCCGACAGGGGGCTTAACTATGGCTACACCTTC,CASEPDRGLNYGYTF
TRBV5-6,.,.,TRBJ2-4,TGTGCCAGCAGGTACCGAATCCGGGGGAGTGGCAAAAACATTCAGTACTTC,CASRYRIRGSGKNIQYF
TRBV13,.,TRBD2,TRBJ2-7,TGTGCCAGCAGTCCGACTAGCGGGAGTCAATACGAGCAGTACTTC,CASSPTSGSQYEQYF
TRBV19,.,.,TRBJ1-5,TGTGCCAGTAGTACGACAGATAGCAATCAGCCCCAGCATTTT,CASSTTDSNQPQHF
TRBV29-1,.,TRBD1,TRBJ2-1,TGCAGCGTTGACTTGACAGGGGGCATGAATGAGCAGTTCTTC,CSVDLTGGMNEQFF
TRBV29-1,.,.,TRBJ1-3,TGCAGCGTTCAGGGAGGAGGAAACACCATATATTTT,CSVQGGGNTIYF
TRBV6-5,.,TRBD1,TRBJ2-7,TGTGCCAGCAGTTCGACCGGGACAGGGTTCTACGAGCAGTACTTC,CASSSTGTGFYEQYF
TRBV5-6,few,.,TRBJ1-1,TGTGCCAGCAGCTTGTTCGGTGCCGAAGCTTTCTTT,CASSLFGAEAFF
TRBV18,.,TRBD1,TRBJ1-5,TGTGCCAGCTCCTTCGGGACAGGGGCAAATCAGCCCCAGCATTTT,CASSFGTGANQPQHF
TRBV7-2,.,TRBD1,TRBJ1-1,TGTGCCAGCAGCTTAACAGGGGGCCCCACTGAAGCTTTCTTT,CASSLTGGPTEAFF
TRBV19,.,.,TRBJ1-5,TGTGCCAGTAGTATTCGTACTCATAGCAATCAGCCCCAGCATTTT,CASSIRTHSNQPQHF
TRBV28,.,TRBD1,TRBJ1-6,TGTGCCACCCGACAGGGAAGCTCCTATAATTCACCCCTCCACTTT,CATRQGSSYNSPLHF
TRBV28,.,.,TRBJ1-5,TGTGCCAGCAGTTTAGGGGGGGCCCTACAGGTAAGGAATCAGCCCCAGCATTTT,CASSLGGALQVRNQPQHF
TRBV27,.,.,TRBJ1-2,TGTGCCAGCAGTTTACAGGGGTTGGATGGCTACACCTTC,CASSLQGLDGYTF
TRBV5-1,.,TRBD1,TRBJ2-1,TGCGCCAGCAGCGACGGGACAGGGACCTACAATGAGCAGTTCTTC,CASSDGTGTYNEQFF
TRBV5-6,.,.,TRBJ2-1,TGTGCCAGCAGCCCCCCTGGGGGGGCCCCTTCCTACAATGAGCAGTTCTTC,CASSPPGGAPSYNEQFF
TRBV2,.,.,TRBJ2-6,TGTGCCAGCAGTGACAGCTCTGGGGCCAACGTCCTGACTTTC,CASSDSSGANVLTF
TRBV19,.,.,TRBJ1-1,TGTGCCAGTAGCAGGGCCAAACCCCTGAACACTGAAGCTTTCTTT,CASSRAKPLNTEAFF
TRBV6-5,.,TRBD2,TRBJ2-1,TGTGCCAGCAGTTCCGCGAGCGGGAGTGGGGATGAGCAGTTCTTC,CASSSASGSGDEQFF
TRBV4-1,.,.,TRBJ2-1,TGCGCCAGCAGCCCTTGGGACACCGACAATGAGCAGTTCTTC,CASSPWDTDNEQFF
TRBV28,.,.,TRBJ2-5,TGTGCCAGCCGAAGCCGGGAGTCCGCTCAAGAGACCCAGTACTTC,CASRSRESAQETQYF
TRBV30,.,.,TRBJ1-1,TGTGCCTGGAGTGTTAGTTTCAACACTGAAGCTTTCTTT,CAWSVSFNTEAFF
TRBV25-1,few,TRBD1,TRBJ2-2,TGTGCCAGCATCCAGACAGGGACCACCGGGGAGCTGTTTTTT,CASIQTGTTGELFF
TRBV14,.,TRBD2,TRBJ2-7,TGTGCCAGCAGCCAAGCAAGCGGGAGCTCCTACGAGCAGTACTTC,CASSQASGSSYEQYF
TRBV7-9,.,TRBD2,TRBJ2-4,TGTGCCAGCACGACCGGCGGGGGGCGGGCCAAAAACATTCAGTACTTC,CASTTGGGRAKNIQYF
TRBV18,.,.,TRBJ2-1,TGTGCCAGCTCACCGCAGGGAAACAATGAGCAGTTCTTC,CASSPQGNNEQFF
TRBV12-3/TRBV12-4,.,.,TRBJ1-1,TGTGCCAGCAGTTCAGGGGTCCATGGAGCTTTCTTT,CASSSGVHGAFF
TRBV25-1,.,.,TRBJ2-1,TGTGCCAGCATGCGGGACTACAATGAGCAGTTCTTC,CASMRDYNEQFF
TRBV7-9,.,TRBD1,TRBJ1-6,TGTGCCAGCAGCTCAGAACAGGGGGGACGGGGTTCACCCCTCCACTTT,CASSSEQGGRGSPLHF
TRBV7-9,.,TRBD2,TRBJ2-1,TGTGCCAGCAGCTTAGAAGCGGGAGGCCACAATGAGCAGTTCTTC,CASSLEAGGHNEQFF
TRBV12-3/TRBV12-4,.,.,TRBJ2-7,TGTGCCAGCAGTCACGCCGGGACCTACGAGCAGTACTTC,CASSHAGTYEQYF
TRBV29-1,.,.,TRBJ1-3,TGCAGCGTTGGCGGCAGGGACTCTGGAAACACCATATATTTT,CSVGGRDSGNTIYF
TRBV19,once,.,TRBJ1-6,TGTGCCAGTAGAGCCGGGACTAACTTGATCTCACCCCTCCACTTT,CASRAGTNLISPLHF
TRBV12-2,.,.,TRBJ1-1,TGTGCAAGTCGTCAGGGGTCGGGGACTGAAGCTTTCTTT,CASRQGSGTEAFF
TRBV5-1,.,TRBD1,TRBJ1-6,TGCGCCAGCAGCTTGTCCGGGACAGGGGATTCACCCCTCCACTTT,CASSLSGTGDSPLHF
TRBV19,.,TRBD1,TRBJ1-5,TGTGCCAGTAGTATTAGGCTGGGACAGGGAAGCAATCAGCCCCAGCATTTT,CASSIRLGQGSNQPQHF
TRBV2,.,.,TRBJ1-4,TGTGCCACGAGAAGGACAGCAACTAATGAAAAACTGTTTTTT,CATRRTATNEKLFF
TRBV5-8,.,TRBD1,TRBJ1-6,TGTGCCAGCAGCTGGGACAGCCCCAGCTCACCCCTCCACTTT,CASSWDSPSSPLHF
TRBV15,.,TRBD2,TRBJ2-7,TGTGCCACCAGCGGGGGACTAGCGGGGAGCTCCTACGAGCAGTACTTC,CATSGGLAGSSYEQYF
TRBV7-9,.,TRBD1,TRBJ1-1,TGTGCCAGCAGCTGGGGGGACAGGTCGGGAGCTTTCTTT,CASSWGDRSGAFF
TRBV5-1,.,TRBD1,TRBJ1-4,TGCGCCAGCAGCTTGGGAGGTCGGGGGACAGGGGTTGAAAAACTGTTTTTT,CASSLGGRGTGVEKLFF